What follows are 21 T cell receptor beta chains derived from one specimen sequenced in a study of type 1 and type 2 diabetes patients. PCR was run on genomic DNA. A primer set of 30 forward and 13 reverse primers amplified the CDR3. From the multiplex PCR reads, TCRdb called clonotypes with MiXCR, one entry per CDR3 protein. The table includes about 290,000 distinct CDR3 sequences, roughly 50% detected once. Sample: peripheral blood mononuclear cells (PBMCs). The source of these receptors is a man aged 18 to 35 with type 2 diabetes.

This clonotype has more than one count but fewer than ten. V is TRBV28 and J is TRBJ1-2; D call uncertain. The V end lost 6 bases, the J end lost 8 bases, and 10 bases lay between the germline ends. CDR3 size: 11 residues. Germline CDR1 and CDR2: MDHEN and SYDVKM. DNA of the CDR3: TGTGCCAGCAGGTGGGGAGTGGGCTACACCTTC. This encodes CASRWGVGYTF.

The J gene is TRBJ1-2, the V gene TRBV6-6; D perhaps matches TRBD1 (6 bases). Deletions cut 0 bases from V and 2 bases from J, with 10 bases between. Germline V gene lookup returns CDR1 MNHNY and CDR2 SVGAGI (reference sequence). The CDR3 is made up of 15 amino acids. Written as DNA, the CDR3 is TGTGCCAGCAGTTACTCTTGGACAGAGAACTATGGCTACACCTTC. Protein: CASSYSWTENYGYTF.

The genes are TRBV2 and TRBJ2-2; TRBD1 aligns across 10 bases. Germline assignment: CDR1 SNHLY and CDR2 FYNNEI. After removal of 6 bases from V and 3 bases from J, the junction contained 7 bases not matched to a gene. CDR3 length equals 16 residues. The CDR3 protein is CASSRQGATYTGELFF. CDR3 nucleotide sequence: TGTGCCAGCAGCCGACAGGGGGCCACCTACACCGGGGAGCTGTTTTTT. The whole variable domain, filled in from reference TRBV2 and TRBJ2-2, reads EPEVTQTPSHQVTQMGQEVILRCVPISNHLYFYWYRQILGQKVEFLVSFYNNEISEKSEIFDDQFSVERPDGSNFTLKIRSTKLEDSAMYFCASSRQGATYTGELFFGEGSRLTVL.

CDR3 in amino acids: CSAWTGSSNQPQHF. In nucleotides, the CDR3 is TGCAGTGCTTGGACAGGCTCTAGCAATCAGCCCCAGCATTTT. The rearrangement joins TRBV20-1 to TRBJ1-5, with 7 nucleotides matching TRBD1. In germline, CDR1 is DFQATT, CDR2 SNEGSKA (reference sequence). Trimming at V came to 5 bases and at J to 0 bases, leaving 4 bases not matched to a gene. The CDR3 runs 14 residues.

The chain recombines TRBV27 with TRBJ2-5; 10 bases line up with TRBD2. The CDR3 length is 15 residues. V lost 2 bases and J lost 2; bases outside the gene matches: 2. Germline V gene lookup returns CDR1 MNHEY and CDR2 SMNVEV (reference sequence). CDR3: CASSLTSGIQETQYF. For the CDR3, the DNA is TGTGCCAGCAGTTTAACTAGCGGGATACAAGAGACCCAGTACTTC.

This clonotype came up a few times. V gene TRBV19 combines with J gene TRBJ2-1; D remains ambiguous. CDR1 and CDR2 from the germline V gene are LNHDA and SQIVND (reference sequence). This CDR3 has 15 amino acids. V lost 1 base to trimming and J lost 4 bases, with 11 bases between them. This chain's CDR3 is CASSIGWRNYNEQFF. The CDR3 region has the DNA TGTGCCAGTAGTATAGGCTGGCGGAATTACAATGAGCAGTTCTTC.

The chain combines TRBV6-6 with TRBJ2-5; 8 nucleotides align to TRBD2. The DNA end is a closer match to TRBJ2-1, so the J assignment may be wrong. Germline loops: CDR1 MNHNY, CDR2 SVGAGI (reference sequence). CDR3 size: 14 residues. CDR3 in amino acids: CASSSGVAGNEQFF. The CDR3 DNA follows: TGTGCCAGCAGTTCCGGGGTAGCGGGAAATGAGCAGTTCTTC.

The chain employs TRBV20-1 and TRBJ1-3, with a weak D call TRBD1 (6 bases). The CDR3 has 17 residues. V was shortened by 2 bases and J by 0 bases, with 17 bases between the two germline ends. The germline V gene has CDR1 DFQATT and CDR2 SNEGSKA (reference sequence). CDR3 sequence (DNA): TGCAGTGCTAGAAGGTTCGGCCAGGGGAGCTCTGGAAACACCATATATTTT. It is translated as CSARRFGQGSSGNTIYF.

V is TRBV3-1 and J is TRBJ2-2, with TRBD2 matching 10 bases. This CDR3 contains 14 residues. The ends lost 4 bases at V and 6 bases at J; junction bases unmatched: 2. Germline CDR1 reads LGHDT; CDR2 reads YNNKEL (reference sequence). The DNA of the CDR3 is TGTGCCAGCAGCCGAGGGACTAGCGCCGGGGAGCTGTTTTTT. Translated: CASSRGTSAGELFF.

Only a few counts were recorded for this clonotype. As DNA, the CDR3 is TGTGCCAGCATTAACGGACCGAGCACAGATACGCAGTATTTT. Translated, it gives CASINGPSTDTQYF. The chain joins TRBV2 to TRBJ2-3, with D unresolved. Germline loops: CDR1 SNHLY, CDR2 FYNNEI. The CDR3 totals 14 residues. V lost 7 bases and J lost 0, with 11 bases in between. The whole variable domain, remainder taken from reference TRBV2 and TRBJ2-3, is EPEVTQTPSHQVTQMGQEVILRCVPISNHLYFYWYRQILGQKVEFLVSFYNNEISEKSEIFDDQFSVERPDGSNFTLKIRSTKLEDSAMYFCASINGPSTDTQYFGPGTRLTVL.

This clonotype was seen a few times. The genes are TRBV15 and TRBJ2-1; D unclear. V lost 6 bases and J lost 7, with 19 bases in between. Germline V gene lookup returns CDR1 LNHNV and CDR2 YYDKDF (reference sequence). The CDR3 is made up of 15 amino acids. The CDR3 loop reads CATRPVGPDFNEQFF. The CDR3, as DNA: TGTGCCACCAGACCCGTGGGTCCAGATTTTAATGAGCAGTTCTTC. The full variable domain, rest sourced from reference TRBV15 and TRBJ2-1, is DAMVIQNPRYQVTQFGKPVTLSCSQTLNHNVMYWYQQKSSQAPKLLFHYYDKDFNNEADTPDNFQSRRPNTSFCFLDIRSPGLGDTAMYLCATRPVGPDFNEQFFGPGTRLTVL.

The chain uses TRBV12-3 or TRBV12-4 and TRBJ1-5; possibly TRBD1 for D (6 bases). The CDR3 length is 18 residues. The V end lost 3 bases, the J end lost 0 bases, and 18 bases lay between the germline ends. CDR3 coding DNA: TGTGCCAGCAGTTTTCGGCAGGGGCAAGACTATAGCAATCAGCCCCAGCATTTT. This gives the protein CASSFRQGQDYSNQPQHF.

The chain recombines TRBV4-2 with TRBJ2-5; 9 bases fit TRBD2. The V gene's germline CDR1 is LGHNA and CDR2 YNFKEQ. The CDR3 sequence is 16 residues long. V dropped 1 base and J dropped 4; count of bases not matched to a gene: 7. The CDR3, as DNA: TGTGCCAGCAGCCAAGGGTCCACTAGCGGGTTAGAGACCCAGTACTTC. Translation: CASSQGSTSGLETQYF.

This clonotype was found once. The rearrangement joins TRBV5-1 to TRBJ2-2; tentatively, D is TRBD1 or TRBD2 (5 bases each). The CDR3 loop spans 13 amino acids. From germline, CDR1 is SGHRS and CDR2 YFSETQ. Trimming stripped 4 bases from V and 7 bases from J, with 11 bases between. Here the CDR3 DNA reads TGCGCCAGCAGCGTTGGGACGGACGGGGAGCTGTTTTTT. Protein product: CASSVGTDGELFF.

Comment on this clonotype: This sequence may be a read error, since a much larger clone differs from it by one base. The gene calls are TRBV2 and TRBJ2-2, with D possibly matching TRBD1 (5 bases). The CDR3 has 12 residues. V lost 9 bases and J lost 7, with 12 bases in between. Germline loops: CDR1 SNHLY, CDR2 FYNNEI. DNA for the CDR3: TGTGCCAGTCGACAGCGTATCGGGGAGCTGTTTTTT. Its protein is CASRQRIGELFF.

This clonotype was observed a handful of times. The chain links TRBV5-8 to TRBJ1-1; perhaps TRBD1 as D (6 bases). The CDR3 is 17 residues long. Trimming removed 5 bases at V and 1 base at J, with 21 bases between. The germline V gene encodes CDR1 SGHTS and CDR2 YDEGEE. This CDR3 is CASSGGARPSGNTEAFF. The CDR3 DNA reads TGTGCCAGCAGTGGGGGGGCGAGACCGTCGGGGAACACTGAAGCTTTCTTT.

This clonotype was recorded many times. The CDR3 region is CASSGTEDYGYTF. CDR3 coding DNA: TGTGCCAGCAGCGGAACAGAGGACTATGGCTACACCTTC. The J gene is TRBJ1-2, the V gene TRBV2; D unresolved. The ends were cut back, 6 bases at V and 3 bases at J, with 11 bases in the middle. This CDR3 has 13 residues. Germline values: CDR1 SNHLY, CDR2 FYNNEI.

The rearrangement joins TRBV7-3 to TRBJ2-5; no firm D call. TRBJ2-1 matches the DNA end more closely, so the J call is doubtful. The V gene's germline CDR1 is SGHTA and CDR2 FQGTGA. This CDR3 has 12 amino acids. The CDR3 is CASSLSPNEQFF. Written as DNA, the CDR3 is TGTGCCAGCAGCTTATCCCCGAATGAGCAGTTCTTC.

The chain uses TRBV28 and TRBJ1-6, with 7 bases identical to TRBD1. This CDR3 comprises 15 residues. Germline CDR1 and CDR2: MDHEN and SYDVKM. Trimming removed 2 bases from V and 10 bases from J; junction bases left unmatched: 8. CDR3 loop: CASSLGTDLLSPLHF. Here the CDR3 DNA reads TGTGCCAGCAGTTTAGGGACAGACTTATTGTCACCCCTCCACTTT.

The J gene is TRBJ2-5, the V gene TRBV12-3 or TRBV12-4; TRBD2 matches at 8 bases. There are 14 residues in the CDR3. V was clipped by 4 bases and J by 4 bases; unmatched bases: 5. The CDR3 region is CASSSRLAGETQYF. Here the CDR3 DNA reads TGTGCCAGCAGTTCTAGGCTAGCGGGAGAGACCCAGTACTTC.

This clonotype has just one count. Sequence at one end of the junction differs from germline and may be a read error. The CDR3 DNA is TGCAGCGTTAATAACCGGGACGGAAGCTACGGGCAGTACTTC. Translating it yields CSVNNRDGSYGQYF. J is TRBJ2-7 and V is TRBV29-1; D may correspond to TRBD1 or TRBD2 (5 bases each). CDR1 and CDR2 from the germline V gene are SQVTM and ANQGSEA. This CDR3 spans 14 amino acids.